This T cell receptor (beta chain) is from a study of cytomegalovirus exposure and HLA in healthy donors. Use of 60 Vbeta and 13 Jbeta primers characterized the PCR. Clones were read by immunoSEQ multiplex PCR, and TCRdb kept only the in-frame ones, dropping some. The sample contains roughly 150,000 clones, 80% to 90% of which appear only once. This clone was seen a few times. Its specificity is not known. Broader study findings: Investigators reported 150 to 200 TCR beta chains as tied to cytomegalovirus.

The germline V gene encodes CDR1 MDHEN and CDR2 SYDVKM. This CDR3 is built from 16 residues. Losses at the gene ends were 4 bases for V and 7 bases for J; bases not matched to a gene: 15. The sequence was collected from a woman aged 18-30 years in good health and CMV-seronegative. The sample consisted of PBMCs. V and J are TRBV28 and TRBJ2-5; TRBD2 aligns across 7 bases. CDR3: CASSYVPSGPTLTQYF. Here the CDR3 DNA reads TGTGCCAGCAGTTACGTCCCTAGCGGACCCACTTTGACCCAGTACTTC.